This record looks at one T cell receptor (beta chain) sequence and its context. Antigen unknown. Trimming took 5 bases from V and 5 from J, leaving 12 bases between them. This CDR3 is built from 13 residues. CDR1 SQVTM and CDR2 ANQGSEA come from the germline V gene. Combining a sample-barcoded 5' primer with a J-beta primer mix, a second PCR ran for about 6 to 12 cycles. Every individual sample yielded 2.5 million or more paired-end reads (each containing CDR3). TCRdb fed the 5' RACE reads into MiXCR, producing one record per CDR3 protein. The sample carries 650,000 to 1,000,000 distinct CDR3 sequences, about 36% recorded once. This record comes from a study of blood T cells in healthy people across ages. Study-wide findings and caveats: Observed TCR beta diversity per million T cells went down as age went up. This fall followed a roughly linear course with age. For the donors, CMV status was unknown and possibly confounded expanded clonotype changes.

Sequenced: blood. The rearrangement uses TRBV29-1 and TRBJ1-4; D unresolved. This clonotype was sampled from a man younger than 35 in good health. CDR3 sequence (DNA): TGCAGCGTTAAGGGTCTTTTGAATGAAAAACTGTTTTTT. This encodes CSVKGLLNEKLFF.